This T cell receptor beta chain was identified during a study of regulatory T cells in long-lasting Graves disease. At least ten counts were recorded for this clonotype. Its specificity is not known. Findings and limits, study-wide: Segments TRBV28, TRBJ1-2 and TRBJ2-5 showed preferential usage in persistent disease.

Construction of TCR beta libraries relied on iRepertoire HTBI primers and on Arm-PCR targeting CDR3 regions. TCRdb reprocessed the multiplex PCR reads via MiXCR and lists one record per CDR3 protein. The data contain 600,000 to 650,000 distinct CDR3 sequences, roughly 15% of them singletons. CDR3 length equals 11 residues. Per the germline V gene, CDR1 is SEHNR and CDR2 is FQNEAQ (reference sequence). Trimming took off 6 bases at V and 10 bases at J, with 10 bases between the two ends. Time point reported: newly diagnosed GD, antithyroid drugs for less than 3 months. The TCR library used RNA extracted from PBMCs. The same specimen was also included in a second study, on T cells in Graves' hyperthyroidism and ophthalmopathy. From that report: The TCR CDR3 was amplified in a first-round RT-PCR using the HTBI primer set.

This chain joins TRBV7-9 and TRBJ2-1; no clear D. The receptor's source is a woman aged 25 to 39 with Graves disease. The sample in question was peripheral blood mononuclear cells (PBMCs), obtained at new diagnosis, from a patient treated with antithyroid drugs. CDR3 in amino acids: CASSRTREQFF. The CDR3 DNA reads as TGTGCCAGCAGTCGCACGCGCGAGCAGTTCTTC. The whole variable domain, filled in from reference TRBV7-9 and TRBJ2-1, reads DTGVSQNPRHKITKRGQNVTFRCDPISEHNRLYWYRQTLGQGPEFLTYFQNEAQLEKSRLLSDRFSAERPKGSFSTLEIQRTEQGDSAMYLCASSRTREQFFGPGTRLTVL.